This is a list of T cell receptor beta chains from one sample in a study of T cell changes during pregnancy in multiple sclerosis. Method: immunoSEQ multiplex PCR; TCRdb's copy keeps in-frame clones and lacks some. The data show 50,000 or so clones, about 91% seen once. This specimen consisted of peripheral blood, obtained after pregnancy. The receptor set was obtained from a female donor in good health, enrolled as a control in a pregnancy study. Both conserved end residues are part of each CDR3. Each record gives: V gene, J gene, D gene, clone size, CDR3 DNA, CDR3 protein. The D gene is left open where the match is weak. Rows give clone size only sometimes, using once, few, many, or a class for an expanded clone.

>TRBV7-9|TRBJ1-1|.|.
TGTGCCAGCAGCCCATACGGTCAGGGGAGTATCACTGAAGCTTTCTTT
CASSPYGQGSITEAFF
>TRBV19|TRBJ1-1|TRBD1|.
TGTGCCAGTAGTGTGGACAGGGGGAACACTGAAGCTTTCTTT
CASSVDRGNTEAFF
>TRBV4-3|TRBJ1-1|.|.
TGCGCCAGCAGCCAAGATCGGTGGACAACAAGAGCTTTCTTT
CASSQDRWTTRAFF
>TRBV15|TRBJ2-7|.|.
TGTGCCACCAGCAGAGATCACGGAGAGGAGATACGCTACGAGCAGTACTTC
CATSRDHGEEIRYEQYF
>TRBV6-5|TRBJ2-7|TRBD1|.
TGTGCCAGCAGTTCCCCTAGGGACAGGGGGCAACACGAGCAGTACTTC
CASSSPRDRGQHEQYF
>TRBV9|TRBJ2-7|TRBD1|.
TGTGCCAGCAGCGCGTCCGGGACAGGGATCGGCGAGCAGTACTTC
CASSASGTGIGEQYF
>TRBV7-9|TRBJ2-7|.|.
TGTGCCAGCAGCCCAGGAAGGGGTGAGCAGTACTTC
CASSPGRGEQYF
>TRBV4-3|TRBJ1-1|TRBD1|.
TGCGCCAGCAGCCGCTATCCCTCGGACAGGGGGCAAGCTTTCTTT
CASSRYPSDRGQAFF
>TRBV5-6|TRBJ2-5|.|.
TGTGCCAGCAGCTTTAAAGAGACCCAGTACTTC
CASSFKETQYF
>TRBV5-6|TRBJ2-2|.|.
TGTGCCAGCAGCCACGCGGGTACCGGGGAGCTGTTTTTT
CASSHAGTGELFF
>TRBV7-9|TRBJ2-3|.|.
TGTGCCAGCAGCCCAGGGAAATCGACAGATACGCAGTATTTT
CASSPGKSTDTQYF
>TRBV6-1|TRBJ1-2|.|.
TGTGCCAGCAGTGGGGCAGGGCTCCGCCTCGGGGGCTACACCTTC
CASSGAGLRLGGYTF
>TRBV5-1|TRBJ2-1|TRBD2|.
TGCGCCAGCAGCTTGTCTAGCGGAAAGAATGAGCAGTTCTTC
CASSLSSGKNEQFF
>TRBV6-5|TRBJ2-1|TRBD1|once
TGTGCCAGCAGTCCGGACAGGGGTAGGGCTAATGAGCAGTTCTTC
CASSPDRGRANEQFF
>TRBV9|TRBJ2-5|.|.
TGTGCCAGCAGCGTAGGAGGTGGGGCAGGGGTCGAGGAGACCCAGTACTTC
CASSVGGGAGVEETQYF
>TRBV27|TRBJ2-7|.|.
TGTGCCAGCAGTTTCGGGCAGGGATACGAGCAGTACTTC
CASSFGQGYEQYF
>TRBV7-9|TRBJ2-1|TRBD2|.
TGTGCCAGCAGCTTAAGGAGCGGGGGGAACAATGAGCAGTTCTTC
CASSLRSGGNNEQFF
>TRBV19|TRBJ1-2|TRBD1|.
TGTGCCAGTAGCCGCCCCGGGGACAGCCGGGACTATGGCTACACCTTC
CASSRPGDSRDYGYTF
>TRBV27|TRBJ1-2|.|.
TGTGCCAGCAGTTTCCGCAGGGCAATAAGTTTCTATGGCTACACCTTC
CASSFRRAISFYGYTF
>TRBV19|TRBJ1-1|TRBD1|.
TGTGCCAGTACCCTCCTTGGGGGACAGGGAAGGTTGGCTTTCTTT
CASTLLGGQGRLAFF
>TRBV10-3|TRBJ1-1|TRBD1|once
TGTGCCATCAAGACCGCCCGAGGGACAGGGGAAATGAACACTGAAGCTTTCTTT
CAIKTARGTGEMNTEAFF
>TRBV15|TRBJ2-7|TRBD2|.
TGTGCCACCAGCAACCGGGAGGTGGCCTACGAGCAGTACTTC
CATSNREVAYEQYF
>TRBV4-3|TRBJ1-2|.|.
TGCGCCAGCAGCCAAGAAAGCACCTCCTATGGCTACACCTTC
CASSQESTSYGYTF
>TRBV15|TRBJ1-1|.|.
TGTGCCACCGTTCGGGTACCTTCGAACACTGAAGCTTTCTTT
CATVRVPSNTEAFF
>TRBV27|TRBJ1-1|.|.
TGTGCCAGCAGGCCCAGGGCTGCGAACACTGAAGCTTTCTTT
CASRPRAANTEAFF
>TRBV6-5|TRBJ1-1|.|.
TGTGCCAGCAGTTATGCGGGGGGGTTGAACACTGAAGCTTTCTTT
CASSYAGGLNTEAFF
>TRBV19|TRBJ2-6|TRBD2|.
TGTGCCAGTATCCGGGGGGACTCTGGGGCCAACGTCCTGACTTTC
CASIRGDSGANVLTF
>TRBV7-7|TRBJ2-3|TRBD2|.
TGTGCTAGCAGCACCGGGACTAGCGTGGATACGCAGTATTTT
CASSTGTSVDTQYF
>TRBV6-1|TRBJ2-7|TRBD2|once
TGTGCCAGCAGTGGGGGACTAGCGGGAGGGGGTAACGAGCAGTACTTC
CASSGGLAGGGNEQYF
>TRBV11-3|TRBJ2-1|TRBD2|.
TGTGCCAGCGCGCCAGGGCTAGCGGGGAACAATGAGCAGTTCTTC
CASAPGLAGNNEQFF
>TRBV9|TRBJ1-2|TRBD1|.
TGTGCCAGCAGCGATCACAGGGGTTCCTATGGCTACACCTTC
CASSDHRGSYGYTF
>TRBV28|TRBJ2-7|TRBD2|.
TGTGCCAGCAGTTTGTCCGGGACTAGCCTCTACGGGGCTTTC
CASSLSGTSLYGAF
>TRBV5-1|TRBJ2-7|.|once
TGCGCCAGCAGCTTGGTGGGAGGGGGAAGGGCCTACGAGCAGTACTTC
CASSLVGGGRAYEQYF
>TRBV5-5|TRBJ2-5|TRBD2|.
TGTGCCAGCAGCTTGGCCGGGGGGGGTGAGGAGACCCAGTACTTC
CASSLAGGGEETQYF
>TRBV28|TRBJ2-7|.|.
TGTGCCACCCAGGAGGCGACCACCTACGAGCAGTACTTC
CATQEATTYEQYF
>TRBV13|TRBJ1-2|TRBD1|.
TGTGCCAGCAGCTCCCGACAGGGGCAGTCGGGCTACACCTTC
CASSSRQGQSGYTF
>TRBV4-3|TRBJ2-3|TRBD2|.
TGCGCCAGCAGCCAAGATCCTGGACTAGCGGGCACAGATACGCAGTATTTT
CASSQDPGLAGTDTQYF
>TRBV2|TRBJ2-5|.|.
TGTGCCAGCAGTGAACAGGGGAGAGAGACCCAGTACTTC
CASSEQGRETQYF
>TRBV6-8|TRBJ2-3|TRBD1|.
TGTGCCAGCAGTTACTCCTCAGCTAGGACAGGGGTTAACTGCACAGATACGCAGTATTTT
CASSYSSARTGVNCTDTQYF
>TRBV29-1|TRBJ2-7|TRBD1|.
TGCAGCGTTGAAGATCGCATGGGGACAGGGGGGGACGAGCAGTACTTC
CSVEDRMGTGGDEQYF
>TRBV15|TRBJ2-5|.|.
TGTGCCACCAGCAGAGGGCAGGTGTCAGGGCCAGGAAAGACCCAGTACTTC
CATSRGQVSGPGKTQYF
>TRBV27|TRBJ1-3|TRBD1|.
TGTGCCAGCAGAAGGGGGCACTCTGGAAACACCATATATTTT
CASRRGHSGNTIYF
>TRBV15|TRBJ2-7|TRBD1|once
TGTGCCACCAGCAGAGGAACAGGGGGTGCCAGCTCCTACGAGCAGTACTTC
CATSRGTGGASSYEQYF
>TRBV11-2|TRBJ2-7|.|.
TGTGCCAGCAGCTTAGTCCCGGGGACCTACGAGCAGTACTTC
CASSLVPGTYEQYF
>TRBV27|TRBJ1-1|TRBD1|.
TGTGCCAGCAGCCCGACAGGGGCCCTTGAAGCTTTCTTT
CASSPTGALEAFF